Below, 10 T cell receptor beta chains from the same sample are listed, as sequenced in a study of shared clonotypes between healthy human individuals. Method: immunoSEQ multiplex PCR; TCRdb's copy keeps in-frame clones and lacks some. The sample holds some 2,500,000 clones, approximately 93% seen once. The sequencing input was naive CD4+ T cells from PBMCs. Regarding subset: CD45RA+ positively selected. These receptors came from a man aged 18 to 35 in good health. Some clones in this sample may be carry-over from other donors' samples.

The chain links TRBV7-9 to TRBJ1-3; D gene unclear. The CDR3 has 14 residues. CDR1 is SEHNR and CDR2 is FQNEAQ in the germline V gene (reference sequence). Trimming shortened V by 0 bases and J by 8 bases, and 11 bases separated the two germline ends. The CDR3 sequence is CASSLAGRRDTIYF. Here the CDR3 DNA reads TGTGCCAGCAGCTTAGCCGGGAGACGGGACACCATATATTTT.

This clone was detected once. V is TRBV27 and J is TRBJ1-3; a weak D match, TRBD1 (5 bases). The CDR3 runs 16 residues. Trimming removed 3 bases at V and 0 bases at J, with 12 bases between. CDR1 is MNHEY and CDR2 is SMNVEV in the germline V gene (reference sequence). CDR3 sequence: CASSLGLPSSGNTIYF. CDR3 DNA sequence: TGTGCCAGCAGTTTGGGACTTCCGAGCTCTGGAAACACCATATATTTT.

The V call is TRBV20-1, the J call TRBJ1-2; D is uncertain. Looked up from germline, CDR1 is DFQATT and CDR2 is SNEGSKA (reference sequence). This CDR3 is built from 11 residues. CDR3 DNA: TGCACCCCGGTTGACGCCTATGGCTACACCTTC. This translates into CTPVDAYGYTF.

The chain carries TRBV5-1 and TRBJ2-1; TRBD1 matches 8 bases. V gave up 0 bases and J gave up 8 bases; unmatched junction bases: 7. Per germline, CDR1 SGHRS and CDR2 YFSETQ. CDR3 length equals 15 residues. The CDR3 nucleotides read TGCGCCAGCAGCTTGGACCGGACAGGGTTCGATGAGCAGTTCTTC. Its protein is CASSLDRTGFDEQFF.

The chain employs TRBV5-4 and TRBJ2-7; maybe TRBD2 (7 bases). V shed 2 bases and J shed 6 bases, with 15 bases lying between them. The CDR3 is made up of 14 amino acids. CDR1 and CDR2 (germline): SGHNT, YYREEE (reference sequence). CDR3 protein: CASSFGGRNPEQYF. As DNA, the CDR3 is TGTGCCAGCAGCTTCGGGGGGCGCAATCCCGAGCAGTACTTC.

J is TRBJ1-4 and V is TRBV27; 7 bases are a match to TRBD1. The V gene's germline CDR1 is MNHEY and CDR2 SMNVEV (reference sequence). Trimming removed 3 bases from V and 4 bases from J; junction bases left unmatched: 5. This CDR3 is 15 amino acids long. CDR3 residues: CASSFYRGGNEKLFF. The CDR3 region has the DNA TGTGCCAGCAGTTTCTACAGGGGAGGTAATGAAAAACTGTTTTTT.

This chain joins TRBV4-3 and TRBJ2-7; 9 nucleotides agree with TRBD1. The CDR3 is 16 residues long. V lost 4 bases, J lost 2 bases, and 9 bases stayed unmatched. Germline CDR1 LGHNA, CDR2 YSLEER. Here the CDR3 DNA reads TGCGCCAGCAGCCGCACCCCGGGACAGGGTACCTACGAGCAGTACTTC. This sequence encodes CASSRTPGQGTYEQYF.

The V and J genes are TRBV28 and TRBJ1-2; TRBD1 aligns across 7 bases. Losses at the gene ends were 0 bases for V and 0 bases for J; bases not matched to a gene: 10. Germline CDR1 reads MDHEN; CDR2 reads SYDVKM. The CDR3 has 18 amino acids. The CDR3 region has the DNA TGTGCCAGCAGTTTATGGGAAGGGGGCGATTATACTAACTATGGCTACACCTTC. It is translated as CASSLWEGGDYTNYGYTF.

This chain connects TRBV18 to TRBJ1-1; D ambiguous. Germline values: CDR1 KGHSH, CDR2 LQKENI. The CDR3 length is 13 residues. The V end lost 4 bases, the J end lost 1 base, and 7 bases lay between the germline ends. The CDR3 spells CASSLGWNTEAFF. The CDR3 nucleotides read TGTGCCAGCTCACTGGGTTGGAACACTGAAGCTTTCTTT.

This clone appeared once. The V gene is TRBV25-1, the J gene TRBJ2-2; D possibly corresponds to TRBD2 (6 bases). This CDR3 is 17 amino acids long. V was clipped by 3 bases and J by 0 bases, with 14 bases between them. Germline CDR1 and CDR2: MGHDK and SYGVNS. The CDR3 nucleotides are TGTGCCAGCAGTGAGGTTCGGGCTAGCGCGAACACCGGGGAGCTGTTTTTT. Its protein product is CASSEVRASANTGELFF.